The T cell receptor (beta chain) under discussion was sequenced for a study of shared T cell receptors in the human thymus. The repertoire was sequenced with immunoSEQ multiplex PCR; TCRdb's copy has only in-frame clones and lacks some. The table has hundreds of thousands of clones, over 75% seen once. The CDR3 runs 16 residues. The V gene's germline CDR1 is SQVTM and CDR2 ANQGSEA. With V trimmed by 4 bases and J by 2 bases, 4 bases remained unmatched. These same data were also listed under a study on human thymus T cells. That work adds: Thymic repertoires from unrelated individuals overlapped highly, related research reported.

The V and J genes are TRBV29-1 and TRBJ2-5; the match to TRBD2 covers 16 bases. The material sequenced was thymocytes. The origin of this receptor is a boy younger than two with a congenital heart defect. The CDR3 region has the DNA TGCAGCGTTGGGGGACTAGCGGGAGGGGGGCAAGAGACCCAGTACTTC. It codes for CSVGGLAGGGQETQYF.